Here is one TCR beta chain with its context. The data are from a study of cytomegalovirus exposure and HLA in healthy donors. Germline loops: CDR1 SEHNR, CDR2 FQNEAQ (reference sequence). The length of the CDR3 is 16 residues. J gave up 1 base and V 5 bases, and 7 bases lay outside the gene matches. PCR employed 60 Vbeta and 13 Jbeta primers. Repertoires were generated with immunoSEQ multiplex PCR, while TCRdb's copy carries only in-frame clones and drops some. This table has about 130,000 clones, more than 65% appearing once. Material: PBMCs. The sequence was obtained from a man aged 18 to 30 in good health and CMV-seropositive. V usage is TRBV7-9 and J usage is TRBJ2-2; TRBD1 agrees at 7 bases. The CDR3 here is CASSPRDRRNTGELFF. The DNA of the CDR3 is TGTGCCAGCAGCCCCCGGGACAGAAGGAACACCGGGGAGCTGTTTTTT.